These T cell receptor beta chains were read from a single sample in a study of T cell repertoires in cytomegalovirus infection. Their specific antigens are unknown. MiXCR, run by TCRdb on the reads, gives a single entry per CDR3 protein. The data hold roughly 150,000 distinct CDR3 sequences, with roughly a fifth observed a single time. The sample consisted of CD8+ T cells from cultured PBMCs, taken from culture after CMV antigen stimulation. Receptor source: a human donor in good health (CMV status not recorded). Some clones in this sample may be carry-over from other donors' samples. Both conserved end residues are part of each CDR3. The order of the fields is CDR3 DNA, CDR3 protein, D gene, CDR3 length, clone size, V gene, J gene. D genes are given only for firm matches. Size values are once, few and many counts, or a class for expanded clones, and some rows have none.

DNA: TGTGCCAGCAGCCCTGGACCGAACTCTGGAAACACCATATATTTT; CDR3: CASSPGPNSGNTIYF; D: NA; length: 15; size: many; V: TRBV5-6; J: TRBJ1-3
DNA: TGTGCCAGCAGCGAAATATCTAGCGGGGGTTTTGCAGATACGCAGTATTTT; CDR3: CASSEISSGGFADTQYF; D: TRBD2; length: 17; size: few; V: TRBV9; J: TRBJ2-3
DNA: TGTGCCAGCAGTGAAGGGCGAGCAGGGGGGAATTCACCCCTCCACTTT; CDR3: CASSEGRAGGNSPLHF; D: TRBD1; length: 16; size: NA; V: TRBV2; J: TRBJ1-6
DNA: TGTGCCAGCAGCTTCATCATAGGACAGGGCAGTAGGATGTATGAGCAGTTCTTC; CDR3: CASSFIIGQGSRMYEQFF; D: TRBD1; length: 18; size: NA; V: TRBV7-6; J: TRBJ2-1
DNA: TGTGCCAGCAGCTTGTGGGGGGGGGACACTGAAGCTTTCTTT; CDR3: CASSLWGGDTEAFF; D: NA; length: 14; size: few; V: TRBV7-8; J: TRBJ1-1
DNA: TGTGCCAGCAGCGCCCAGGGGATGAACACTGAAGCTTTCTTT; CDR3: CASSAQGMNTEAFF; D: NA; length: 14; size: NA; V: TRBV9; J: TRBJ1-1
DNA: TGCGCCAGCAGCCAAGCTCCGGGCGGGGCTTCAGGACGGGAGCAGTTCTTC; CDR3: CASSQAPGGASGREQFF; D: NA; length: 17; size: NA; V: TRBV4-1; J: TRBJ2-1
DNA: TGTGCCAGCAGCCCCACTCAGGGGCACACCATATATTTT; CDR3: CASSPTQGHTIYF; D: NA; length: 13; size: NA; V: TRBV7-6; J: TRBJ1-3
DNA: TGTGCCAGCAGTCCCAGGACAGGGGGGACGGAGACCCAGTACTTC; CDR3: CASSPRTGGTETQYF; D: TRBD1; length: 15; size: NA; V: TRBV28; J: TRBJ2-5
DNA: TGTGCCAGCAGCCGACTAGCGGGGCCCTACGAGCAGTACTTC; CDR3: CASSRLAGPYEQYF; D: TRBD2; length: 14; size: NA; V: TRBV6-2/TRBV6-3; J: TRBJ2-7
DNA: TGTGCCAGCAGAAGACAGGGCTCTGGGGCCAACGTCCTGACTTTC; CDR3: CASRRQGSGANVLTF; D: TRBD1; length: 15; size: few; V: TRBV12-3/TRBV12-4; J: TRBJ2-6
DNA: TGTGCCAGCAGTCCCTACGGTACCGGGGAGCTGTTTTTT; CDR3: CASSPYGTGELFF; D: NA; length: 13; size: NA; V: TRBV7-9; J: TRBJ2-2
DNA: TGTGCCAGCAGTACGACCCCGGGAGATGAAAAACTGTTTTTT; CDR3: CASSTTPGDEKLFF; D: NA; length: 14; size: few; V: TRBV12-3/TRBV12-4; J: TRBJ1-4
DNA: TGTGCCTGGAGTGTACAAGGAATGAATCAGCCCCAGCATTTT; CDR3: CAWSVQGMNQPQHF; D: NA; length: 14; size: NA; V: TRBV30; J: TRBJ1-5
DNA: TGTGCCACCAGCAGAGTTGCCAATCAGCCCCAGCATTTT; CDR3: CATSRVANQPQHF; D: NA; length: 13; size: NA; V: TRBV15; J: TRBJ1-5
DNA: TGTGCCAGCAGCCCCGTTAGGGGGAGGGCCAAAAACATTCAGTACTTC; CDR3: CASSPVRGRAKNIQYF; D: NA; length: 16; size: NA; V: TRBV7-2; J: TRBJ2-4
DNA: TGTGCCAGCAGCTCGAAAACCGGGACAAGAGAATACGAGCAGTACTTC; CDR3: CASSSKTGTREYEQYF; D: NA; length: 16; size: NA; V: TRBV7-6; J: TRBJ2-7
DNA: TGCAGTGCTAACCGAGCCGGGACAGGGGATGAAAAACTGTTTTTT; CDR3: CSANRAGTGDEKLFF; D: TRBD1; length: 15; size: many; V: TRBV20-1; J: TRBJ1-4
DNA: TGTGCCAGCAGTCAAACCCGACTAGCGGGGGGGCGGGTCGGAAGCGCTAGCACAGATACGCAGTATTTT; CDR3: CASSQTRLAGGRVGSASTDTQYF; D: TRBD2; length: 23; size: few; V: TRBV7-2; J: TRBJ2-3
DNA: TGCGCCAGCAGCCAAGTACGGGACAGCAATGAGCAGTTCTTC; CDR3: CASSQVRDSNEQFF; D: TRBD1; length: 14; size: few; V: TRBV4-1; J: TRBJ2-1
DNA: TGCGCCAGCAGCCTTCCGGGCACCGCCACTGGCTACACCTTC; CDR3: CASSLPGTATGYTF; D: NA; length: 14; size: many; V: TRBV4-1; J: TRBJ1-2
DNA: TGTGCCAGCAGGACACCGTCTTGGGAAGTCAACACTGAAGCTTTCTTT; CDR3: CASRTPSWEVNTEAFF; D: NA; length: 16; size: NA; V: TRBV6-2/TRBV6-3; J: TRBJ1-1
DNA: TGTGCCAGCAGTGGGACAGCGACGGGGTTCTATGGCTACACCTTC; CDR3: CASSGTATGFYGYTF; D: TRBD1; length: 15; size: few; V: TRBV27; J: TRBJ1-2
DNA: TGTGCCAGCAGTCCTAAGCGGGGGCCTCAAGATGAGCAGTTCTTC; CDR3: CASSPKRGPQDEQFF; D: TRBD2; length: 15; size: few; V: TRBV6-2/TRBV6-3; J: TRBJ2-1
DNA: TGTGCCAGCAGCTTCCCCTTCGGTTCCGGGACAGCCCACCAAGAGACCCAGTACTTC; CDR3: CASSFPFGSGTAHQETQYF; D: TRBD1; length: 19; size: many; V: TRBV7-2; J: TRBJ2-5
DNA: TGTGCCAGCAGCTTAGATCGGTACGGGAAAGCTAACTATGGCTACACCTTC; CDR3: CASSLDRYGKANYGYTF; D: NA; length: 17; size: few; V: TRBV11-2; J: TRBJ1-2
DNA: TGTGCCAGCAGTTACGGGTACCGGGACATCGTTCAAGAGACCCAGTACTTC; CDR3: CASSYGYRDIVQETQYF; D: NA; length: 17; size: NA; V: TRBV6-5; J: TRBJ2-5
DNA: TGTGCCAGCAGCAAACACGCTCGGGGGGGTCCAGTAGCAGATACGCAGTATTTT; CDR3: CASSKHARGGPVADTQYF; D: TRBD2; length: 18; size: few; V: TRBV11-1; J: TRBJ2-3
DNA: TGTGCCAGCAGCCCCCAAAGCTCCATGAACACTGAAGCTTTCTTT; CDR3: CASSPQSSMNTEAFF; D: NA; length: 15; size: NA; V: TRBV7-2; J: TRBJ1-1
DNA: TGTGCCAGCAGTGAAGTGACCACTGAAGCTTTCTTT; CDR3: CASSEVTTEAFF; D: NA; length: 12; size: few; V: TRBV6-1; J: TRBJ1-1
DNA: TGTGCCAGCAGCTTCCCTGCCTTGGACAGGGGACAGCCCCAGCATTTT; CDR3: CASSFPALDRGQPQHF; D: TRBD1; length: 16; size: NA; V: TRBV11-2; J: TRBJ1-5
DNA: TGTGCCAGCAGCTTAGAGGGGAGGGTGGTGGCTTTCTTT; CDR3: CASSLEGRVVAFF; D: NA; length: 13; size: NA; V: TRBV11-2; J: TRBJ1-1